This TCR beta chain was found in a study of T cell responses to AZD1222 COVID-19 vaccine. The table came from immunoSEQ multiplex PCR; TCRdb's copy has only in-frame clones and leaves some out. This table has roughly 40,000 clones, about 90% appearing once. Study-wide results and limits: Every sample of the repertoires postdated the peak T cell response. Spike-spanning, vaccine-associated CD4 TCRs were dominant at 160-218 and 743-854. The donors showed a predominance of white British ancestry and of females, with possible underestimation of clonal diversity. A reported finding is that nearly half of spike-specific TCRs target unmutated variant regions.

The CDR3 is made up of 16 amino acids. Germline values: CDR1 SGHRS, CDR2 YFSETQ. V lost 4 bases, J lost 0 bases, and 11 bases lay in between. Concerning this clone itself: Its antigen is undetermined.

The TCR comes from an adult who received the AZD1222 COVID-19 vaccine. Sequencing used peripheral blood, obtained 28 days after the second AZD1222 dose. The rearrangement links TRBV5-1 to TRBJ2-6; D is possibly TRBD2 (5 bases). CDR3 amino acids: CASSPGRDSGANVLTF. In DNA, the CDR3 is TGCGCCAGCAGCCCCGGACGGGACTCTGGGGCCAACGTCCTGACTTTC.